This TCR beta chain was captured in a study of blood T cell repertoires in COVID-19. Study summary: The study drew acute and convalescent COVID-19 samples from the United States, Italy and Spain. T cells, B-cell-depleted T cells, or PBMCs provided the cDNA or gDNA that served as material.

Those enrolled in Seattle joined during active infection and were followed longitudinally afterward. Per the original methods: Reference gene primer amplification in the assay estimated nucleated cell counts. Sequencing used immunoSEQ multiplex PCR; TCRdb keeps in-frame clones, though not all of them. That table furnishes V, J and clone size, whereas the DNA furnished D and trimming. The profile covers some 290,000 clones, with roughly nine tenths appearing a single time and less than 15% taken by the ten largest. In germline, CDR1 is LNHDA, CDR2 SQIVND (reference sequence). V was trimmed by 5 bases and J by 11 bases, leaving 12 bases between them. The CDR3 length is 11 residues.

This chain uses TRBV19 with TRBJ2-5, with D maybe TRBD2 (7 bases). Sample: peripheral blood. This receptor was taken from a young woman with COVID-19, enrolled during active disease. CDR3: CASSSGGPQYF. DNA of the CDR3: TGTGCCAGTAGTTCCGGGGGGCCTCAGTACTTC.